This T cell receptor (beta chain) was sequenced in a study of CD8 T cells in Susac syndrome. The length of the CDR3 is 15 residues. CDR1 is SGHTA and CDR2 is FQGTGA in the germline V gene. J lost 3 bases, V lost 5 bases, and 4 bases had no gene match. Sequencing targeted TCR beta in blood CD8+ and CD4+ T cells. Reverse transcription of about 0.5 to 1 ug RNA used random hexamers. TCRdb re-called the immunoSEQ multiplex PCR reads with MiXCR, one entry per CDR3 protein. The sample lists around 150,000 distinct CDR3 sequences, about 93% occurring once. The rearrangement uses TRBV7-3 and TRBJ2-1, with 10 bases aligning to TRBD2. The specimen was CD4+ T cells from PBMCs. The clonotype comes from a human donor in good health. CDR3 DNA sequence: TGTGCCAGCAGCGAGATAGCGGGGGGCTACAATGAGCAGTTCTTC. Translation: CASSEIAGGYNEQFF.